This TCR beta chain came from a study of technical replicates of blood from several donors. This clone was detected only once. Assay used: immunoSEQ multiplex PCR; TCRdb lists only in-frame clones, some missing. In the table there are 91,000 or so clones, 95% of which are singletons. The V gene's germline CDR1 is MDHEN and CDR2 SYDVKM. V was pared by 6 bases and J by 11 bases, with 20 bases between. The CDR3 totals 15 residues. The V call is TRBV28, the J call TRBJ2-6; D might be TRBD2 (5 bases). The receptor was isolated from a human donor in good health. The specimen was T cells isolated from PBMCs. The CDR3 loop reads CASRGPVRGRDVLTF. The CDR3 DNA reads as TGTGCCAGCAGAGGTCCCGTACGGGGTAGGGACGTCCTGACTTTC.